This paragraph reports one TCR beta chain. The antigen remains undetermined. This entry belongs to a study of cytomegalovirus exposure and HLA in healthy donors. Overall study results and limits: TRBV6-2, TRBV6-3 and other indistinguishable V segments were excluded.

Donors were nominally healthy when sampled, though unrecorded immune exposures were likely. The length of the CDR3 is 11 residues. Trimming shortened V by 3 bases and J by 7 bases, and 10 bases separated the two germline ends. Germline assignment: CDR1 DFQATT and CDR2 SNEGSKA (reference sequence). The study ran its PCR with 60 Vbeta and 13 Jbeta primers. TCRdb's copy holds only in-frame clones and misses some; the assay was immunoSEQ multiplex PCR. The data show about 94,000 clones, with 60% to 80% seen just once and about 4% held by the top ten. V gene TRBV20-1 combines with J gene TRBJ2-7; TRBD1 is a possible D gene (5 bases). The sequenced sample consisted of PBMCs. The origin of this receptor is a woman in her forties in good health and CMV-seronegative. The CDR3: CSASRAGEQYF. CDR3 nucleotide sequence: TGCAGTGCTAGCAGGGCAGGGGAGCAGTACTTC.